This T cell receptor beta chain was identified during a study of blood T cells in healthy people across ages (dated by TCRdb to the mid-2010s). Notes on the research overall: In model experiments, roughly one uniquely barcoded TCR beta cDNA molecule per two T cells was captured by template switching. Age-related changes in TCR beta repertoire diversity were measured in the study by deep sequencing normalized with unique cDNA molecular identifiers. Donors were grouped into four age groups: young (average approximately 16 years), middle-aged (39), aged (about 60) and long-lived (over 80). The study analyzed two additional independent replicas of 1 million unique cDNA reads from the same blood draw for two donors, one aged 18 to 29 and one aged 80 or older.

Library preparation employed 5' RACE. Sequenced using an Illumina HiSeq 2500. A second about 7 to 11 cycle PCR used a sample-barcoded 5' primer and a J-beta primer mix. Each TCR beta cDNA molecule received a unique molecular identifier from a template-switch 5' adaptor carrying 12 random nucleotides. Each sample yielded at least 3 million CDR3-containing paired-end reads. First-strand cDNA was synthesized from all RNA with the Mint cDNA synthesis kit, primed by a TRBC-specific oligonucleotide. After uracil-DNA glycosylase treatment, a first 18-cycle PCR used universal primers M1SS and BC2_uni_R on all cDNA. The authors' pipeline ran thus. Each sample was normalized by randomly selecting 1 million high-quality reads, each carrying a distinct molecular identifier. Reads with shared molecular identifiers were discarded instead of being binned into consensus sequences. MiTCR, with a Q25 quality threshold and the strictest error-elimination algorithm, was used for CDR3 identification, clonotype clustering and error correction. A nonparametric unseen species model with Euler transformation was used to estimate lower-bound total TCR beta diversity. TCRdb ran its own pipeline on the public reads, namely fastp trimming at Q25 and MiXCR clone calling, and kept in-frame beta chains. Each entry is one CDR3 protein sequence, shown with its most common DNA and genes. TCRdb, not the authors, supplied the V and J calls. The sample profile shows roughly 800,000 distinct CDR3 sequences; more than 20% of them were found once. The top ten hold 9.4% of the sample.

Per the germline V gene, SGHRS is the CDR1 and YFSETQ is the CDR2. Including cysteine and phenylalanine, the CDR3 has 16 amino acids. Kept here is only the CDR3 DNA, which spans 48 bases and is read in frame from base 1. V drops 0 bases and J drops 5 bases, leaving 17 bases in between. Overall study results and their limits: Observed TCR beta diversity correlated strongly with the percentage of naive T cells measured by flow cytometry. Estimates of total diversity from one million sequenced T cells were regarded as lower bounds and underestimates. Compared with the aged group, more naive CD4+ T cells, fewer expanded clones and increased TCR diversity were shown by the long-lived group, suggesting age selection. Observed TCR beta diversity per million T cells fell roughly linearly with age, and a significant reduction was already apparent by age around 39. Since profiling was done on bulk unsorted PBMCs, naive and antigen-experienced compartments could not be conclusively compared. The CMV infection status of donors was not known, potentially confounding age-related changes in expanded clonotypes.

The approximately 40 donors, aged about 6 to 100 years, were systemically healthy Caucasian individuals from Russia. Each donor gave 9 to 10 milliliters of peripheral blood, collected into EDTA-treated Vacutainer tubes. Ficoll-Paque density-gradient centrifugation was used to isolate PBMCs, with at least 6 million obtained per sample. Trizol reagent was used to extract total RNA from PBMCs, with at least 5 micrograms per sample. The percentages of naive CD45RAhigh/CD27high T cells were determined by flow cytometry on a PBMC aliquot from every donor. This clonotype came up a few times. Its antigen is still unknown. Base qualities were left out, and no much larger clone turns up one base away. This same sample was also part of a study on T cells of mothers and their children. From that second study: Donors were nine systemically healthy Caucasian individuals: three mothers and their six children. cDNA synthesis consumed the entire amount of extracted RNA, loaded at around 1.5 ug RNA in each 15 ul reaction. In the second PCR, the M1S primer added sample barcodes and 2-4 random nucleotides. Over 8 million TCR beta CDR3 reads came from each mother, compared with approximately 3 million reads from each child. Thymic selection similarly shapes TCR recombination output in related and unrelated pairs, with minor effect from inherited differences. Normalized repertoire overlap was always slightly but never significantly higher in related than unrelated mother-child pairs. No persistent microchimeric T cell clones were detected, at a sensitivity of roughly 93 clones per million clonotypes. In the study, deep NGS was used to compare the TCR beta repertoires of mothers and children, and features distinguishing related mother-child pairs from unrelated individuals were sought. The mean age was roughly 44 +/- 4 years for the mothers and approximately 11 +/- 4 years for the children. Libraries were sequenced on Illumina HiSeq 2000 with 100+100 nt paired-end reads after adapter ligation with NEBNext reagents. To avoid cross-contamination, the mother libraries and the child libraries were prepared a month apart and sequenced in separate runs. For each donor, somewhere between roughly 500,000 and 2,300,000 distinct TCR beta clonotypes were identified. Naive TCR beta clonotypes were estimated from low-frequency clonotypes matched to each donor's FACS-determined naive share, without sorting.

This receptor chain uses TRBV5-1 and TRBJ2-5, with no confident D gene call. Material for sequencing was blood. This TCR was recovered from a boy aged 5-17 years in good health. The DNA is TGCGCCAGCAGCTTGGGACTGGACCTGTCGGGTGAGACCCAGTACTTC. This codes for CASSLGLDLSGETQYF.